A selection of T cell receptor beta chains follows, all from one sample in a study of blood T cell repertoires in COVID-19. Clones were read by immunoSEQ multiplex PCR, and TCRdb kept only the in-frame ones, dropping some. This table holds 95,000 to 150,000 clones, approximately 90% found once. Sequences were obtained from peripheral blood. The receptor set was obtained from a woman aged 50 to 60 with acute or convalescent COVID-19. CDR3s include the opening cysteine and the closing phenylalanine or tryptophan. The D gene is left open where the match is weak. Clone sizes are given selectively: once, few, many, or a class where the clone is expanded.

CDR3aa,CDR3nt,abundance,d_gene,j_gene,v_gene,len
CASSPGGNTGELFF,TGTGCCAGTAGCCCTGGGGGCAACACCGGGGAGCTGTTTTTT,-,-,TRBJ2-2,TRBV19,14
CASSLLLDTEAFF,TGTGCCAGCAGTTTACTACTGGACACTGAAGCTTTCTTT,few,-,TRBJ1-1,TRBV6-5,13
CASSSGGALSDKQFF,TGTGCCAGCTCGTCCGGGGGGGCCCTATCTGATAAGCAGTTCTTC,once,TRBD2,TRBJ2-1,TRBV18,15
CASSHGDRQKQAFF,TGTGCCAGCAGTCACGGGGACAGACAGAAGCAAGCTTTCTTT,-,TRBD1,TRBJ1-1,TRBV9,14
CASSQGGQQGFF,TGTGCCAGCAGCCAAGGGGGCCAGCAGGGTTTCTTT,-,-,TRBJ1-1,TRBV3-1/TRBV3-2,12
CASSQAPGGTGELFF,TGCGCCAGCAGCCAAGCTCCAGGGGGGACCGGGGAGCTGTTTTTT,-,-,TRBJ2-2,TRBV4-3,15
CASKAGVTGYTF,TGTGCCAGCAAGGCGGGAGTAACGGGCTACACCTTC,-,-,TRBJ1-2,TRBV6-5,12
CATGGAGDGNTIYF,TGCGCCACGGGGGGGGCAGGGGACGGAAACACCATATATTTT,-,-,TRBJ1-3,TRBV4-1,14
CASSNPKLLAGGLGYNEQFF,TGTGCCAGCAGCAACCCAAAACTACTAGCGGGGGGGCTCGGCTACAATGAGCAGTTCTTC,-,TRBD2,TRBJ2-1,TRBV7-9,20
CASSTLADQETQYF,TGTGCCAGTAGTACCCTAGCGGACCAAGAGACCCAGTACTTC,-,TRBD2,TRBJ2-5,TRBV19,14
CASSLLPTGSISTF,TGTGCCAGCAGCTTACTCCCGACAGGGAGTATATCCACCTTC,-,TRBD1,TRBJ1-2,TRBV7-8,14
CASSSLTGLYGYTF,TGTGCCAGCAGTTCGTTGACAGGCCTCTATGGCTACACCTTC,once,-,TRBJ1-2,TRBV6-5,14
CSIGAQVDQPQHF,TGCAGCATAGGGGCCCAGGTGGATCAGCCCCAGCATTTT,-,-,TRBJ1-5,TRBV29-1,13
CASRGQGVSTEAFF,TGTGCCAGCAGGGGACAGGGAGTAAGCACTGAAGCTTTCTTT,-,TRBD1,TRBJ1-1,TRBV6-6,14
CASSYGQDSGNTIYF,TGTGCCAGCAGTTACGGACAGGACTCTGGAAACACCATATATTTT,-,TRBD1,TRBJ1-3,TRBV6-2/TRBV6-3,15
CASSPGTGEWETQYF,TGTGCCAGCTCACCCGGGACAGGGGAATGGGAGACCCAGTACTTC,-,TRBD1,TRBJ2-5,TRBV18,15
CASSRTGSNYGYTF,TGTGCCAGCAGCCGGACAGGCTCTAACTATGGCTACACCTTC,-,TRBD1,TRBJ1-2,TRBV7-9,14
CASSPMVPVYNEQFF,TGTGCCAGCTCCCCGATGGTACCGGTATACAATGAGCAGTTCTTC,-,-,TRBJ2-1,TRBV18,15
CASSDTRGQDFFGNTIYF,TGTGCCAGCAGCGACACTAGGGGACAGGACTTTTTCGGAAACACCATATATTTT,-,TRBD1,TRBJ1-3,TRBV9,18
CASSLPGMNEKLFF,TGTGCCAGCAGCTTGCCAGGGATGAATGAAAAACTGTTTTTT,-,-,TRBJ1-4,TRBV7-2,14
CASSSGQNNEKLFF,TGCGCCAGCAGCTCGGGACAGAATAATGAAAAACTGTTTTTT,-,TRBD1,TRBJ1-4,TRBV5-1,14
CASTGREGETQYF,TGTGCCAGCACCGGGAGGGAGGGAGAGACCCAGTACTTC,-,TRBD2,TRBJ2-5,TRBV6-7,13
CASVRVGQPQHF,TGTGCTAGTGTCAGGGTTGGACAGCCCCAGCATTTT,-,-,TRBJ1-5,TRBV12-5,12
CSASDNEQFF,TGCAGTGCGAGCGATAATGAGCAGTTCTTC,-,-,TRBJ2-1,TRBV20-1,10
CASSLEPPGQETQYF,TGTGCCAGCAGCTTAGAACCCCCAGGGCAAGAGACCCAGTACTTC,-,-,TRBJ2-5,TRBV11-1,15
CASSPGSGGYGEPQHF,TGCGCCAGCAGCCCCGGGAGCGGGGGCTATGGGGAGCCCCAGCATTTT,-,-,TRBJ1-5,TRBV5-1,16
CASSSPGTRTDTQYF,TGTGCCAGCAGCTCACCCGGGACTAGAACAGATACGCAGTATTTT,-,TRBD2,TRBJ2-3,TRBV9,15
CASSPPVRHYEQYF,TGTGCCAGCAGCCCCCCGGTGCGCCACTACGAGCAGTACTTC,few,-,TRBJ2-7,TRBV7-9,14
CASSYSSSGGGYGYTF,TGTGCCAGCAGTTACTCGTCGAGCGGGGGAGGCTATGGCTACACCTTC,few,-,TRBJ1-2,TRBV6-5,16
CASRLLDSTDTQYF,TGTGCCAGCAGACTATTGGATTCCACAGATACGCAGTATTTT,once,-,TRBJ2-3,TRBV6-5,14
CATRGTLPGKGYTF,TGTGCCACCCGAGGGACACTCCCTGGCAAGGGCTACACCTTC,-,-,TRBJ1-2,TRBV28,14
CAWRAIWDTEAFF,TGTGCCTGGAGAGCGATATGGGACACTGAAGCTTTCTTT,-,-,TRBJ1-1,TRBV30,13
CASARGRGEGTEAFF,TGTGCCAGCGCCCGTGGCCGGGGTGAAGGGACTGAAGCTTTCTTT,-,-,TRBJ1-1,TRBV6-1,15
CASSVVPLSFLDTQYF,TGTGCCAGCAGCGTAGTACCCCTATCCTTTTTAGATACGCAGTATTTT,-,-,TRBJ2-3,TRBV9,16
CASSEGAETQYF,TGTGCCAGCAGTGAAGGAGCGGAGACCCAGTACTTC,-,-,TRBJ2-5,TRBV2,12
CASSTSGTSGGADTQYF,TGTGCCAGCAGCACCTCCGGGACTAGCGGGGGGGCAGATACGCAGTATTTT,-,TRBD2,TRBJ2-3,TRBV7-7,17
CASSLEAGRAQNSPLHF,TGTGCCAGCAGCTTAGAGGCTGGCAGGGCCCAGAATTCACCCCTCCACTTT,-,-,TRBJ1-6,TRBV7-2,17
CASSSPDRVSGANVLTF,TGTGCCAGTAGTTCCCCTGACCGGGTCTCTGGGGCCAACGTCCTGACTTTC,-,-,TRBJ2-6,TRBV19,17
CSVRAGTGTDTQYF,TGCAGCGTGAGAGCCGGGACAGGCACAGATACGCAGTATTTT,-,TRBD1,TRBJ2-3,TRBV29-1,14
CASSIRAGKGIYKITEAFF,TGTGCCAGTAGTATCCGAGCAGGGAAGGGGATATATAAAATAACTGAAGCTTTCTTT,once,-,TRBJ1-1,TRBV19,19
CASSDQRLAYEQYF,TGTGCCAGCAGTGACCAGCGTTTGGCCTACGAGCAGTACTTC,-,-,TRBJ2-7,TRBV2,14
CASSYWRSGTEAFF,TGTGCCAGCAGTTACTGGAGGAGCGGCACTGAAGCTTTCTTT,-,-,TRBJ1-1,TRBV6-2/TRBV6-3,14
CASTSGGKTNGYTF,TGTGCCAGCACCTCGGGGGGTAAAACTAATGGCTACACCTTC,once,-,TRBJ1-2,TRBV27,14
CASSRGEDYNEQFF,TGTGCCAGCAGCCGCGGGGAGGATTACAATGAGCAGTTCTTC,-,-,TRBJ2-1,TRBV6-5,14
CASTSANYGYTF,TGTGCCAGTACCTCAGCTAACTATGGCTACACCTTC,-,-,TRBJ1-2,TRBV19,12
CAWTQAGTGADTEAFF,TGTGCCTGGACCCAAGCGGGGACAGGGGCTGACACTGAAGCTTTCTTT,-,TRBD1,TRBJ1-1,TRBV30,16
CAWSDQRVILGTPQHF,TGTGCCTGGAGTGACCAGCGGGTAATTCTGGGTACGCCCCAGCATTTT,-,-,TRBJ1-5,TRBV30,16